The 18 T cell receptor beta chains listed next were all sequenced from one sample in a study of T cell responses to AZD1222 COVID-19 vaccine. The protocol was immunoSEQ multiplex PCR, while the TCRdb copy is restricted to in-frame clones and leaves out a portion. The sample shows 90,000 to 150,000 clones, around nine tenths of them seen only once. This specimen consisted of peripheral blood, obtained on day 0 of AZD1222 vaccination. The receptors derive from an adult in good health.

The chain carries TRBV14 and TRBJ1-1, with TRBD1 matching 7 bases. V lost 0 bases and J lost 0; bases outside the gene matches: 7. Germline V gene lookup returns CDR1 SGHDN and CDR2 FVKESK. The CDR3 has 17 residues. This chain's CDR3 is CASSQERGQALNTEAFF. CDR3 DNA: TGTGCCAGCAGCCAAGAGCGTGGACAGGCACTGAACACTGAAGCTTTCTTT.

This clone was seen just once. This CDR3 reads CASSVDLPTGVHTEAFF. The CDR3 coding sequence is TGTGCCAGCAGCGTAGACCTACCGACAGGGGTCCACACTGAAGCTTTCTTT. V usage is TRBV9 and J usage is TRBJ1-1, with 8 bases lining up with TRBD1. The CDR3 runs to 17 residues. The germline gives CDR1 SGDLS, CDR2 YYNGEE. V lost 0 bases, J lost 3 bases, and 10 bases stayed unmatched.

In its sample, this clone was seen many times. The V and J genes are TRBV4-2 and TRBJ1-1; D is ambiguous. V lost 0 bases and J 10 bases, leaving 18 bases between the germline ends. The CDR3 consists of 15 residues. CDR1 is LGHNA, CDR2 YNFKEQ, per germline. The chain's CDR3 is CASSQEAAWVKGAFF. The DNA for the CDR3 is TGTGCCAGCAGCCAAGAGGCAGCGTGGGTGAAGGGAGCTTTCTTT.

This sequence joins TRBV4-2 and TRBJ2-5; 9 bases are shared with TRBD1. The CDR3 covers 16 residues. CDR1 is LGHNA and CDR2 is YNFKEQ in the germline V gene. V lost 1 base and J lost 5; bases outside the gene matches: 8. The CDR3 DNA follows: TGTGCCAGCAGCCAAGCTGGGGACAGGGAAGGGGAGACCCAGTACTTC. Its protein product is CASSQAGDREGETQYF.

V gene TRBV2 combines with J gene TRBJ1-1; no definite D call. The length of the CDR3 is 11 residues. Trimming shortened V by 1 base and J by 6 bases, and 3 bases separated the two germline ends. CDR1 and CDR2 from the germline V gene are SNHLY and FYNNEI. This chain's CDR3 is CASSEESEAFF. In nucleotides, the CDR3 is TGTGCCAGCAGTGAAGAATCTGAAGCTTTCTTT.

The chain couples TRBV6-5 to TRBJ1-1; D uncertain. V shed 2 bases and J shed 0 bases, with 13 bases lying between them. CDR1 and CDR2 (germline): MNHEY, SVGAGI. The CDR3 has 16 amino acids. The CDR3 sequence: CASSYGSQIVNTEAFF. The CDR3 bases are TGTGCCAGCAGTTACGGGAGCCAAATTGTGAACACTGAAGCTTTCTTT.

The chain carries TRBV12-3 or TRBV12-4 and TRBJ1-5; D call uncertain. V lost 5 bases to trimming and J lost 1 base, with 6 bases between them. There are 13 residues in the CDR3. The CDR3 nucleotides are TGTGCCAGCAGTCCGGGGAGCAATCAGCCCCAGCATTTT. Its protein is CASSPGSNQPQHF.

This rearrangement joins TRBV3-1 (or the pseudogene TRBV3-2) to TRBJ2-7; D remains unclear. V lost 1 base to trimming and J lost 2 bases, with 12 bases between them. Germline lookup yields CDR1 LGHDT and CDR2 YNNKEL (reference sequence). CDR3 length: 15 residues. The CDR3 sequence is CASSQGVSPTYEQYF. CDR3 bases: TGTGCCAGCAGCCAAGGGGTTTCCCCTACCTACGAGCAGTACTTC.

The chain recombines TRBV5-6 with TRBJ2-5, with D unresolved. Trimming removed 3 bases from V and 5 bases from J, with 14 bases in between. Per germline, CDR1 SGHDT and CDR2 YYEEEE. The CDR3 length is 14 residues. CDR3 region: CASSSLVPSETQYF. CDR3 nucleotide sequence: TGTGCCAGCAGCTCATTGGTGCCGTCCGAGACCCAGTACTTC.

The chain joins TRBV5-1 to TRBJ2-1, with unresolved D. CDR1 is SGHRS and CDR2 is YFSETQ in the germline V gene. The CDR3 loop spans 12 amino acids. V was trimmed by 5 bases and J by 7 bases, leaving 10 bases between them. CDR3 coding DNA: TGCGCCAGCAGGGTGGTCGGGAATGAGCAGTTCTTC. This gives the protein CASRVVGNEQFF.

CDR3 sequence: CSGFGDSSPEQFF. The DNA of the CDR3 is TGCAGCGGTTTCGGGGACTCTTCCCCCGAGCAGTTCTTC. The V and J genes are TRBV29-1 and TRBJ2-1, with TRBD2 as a possible D gene (6 bases). The CDR3 sequence is 13 residues long. The ends were cut back, 7 bases at V and 10 bases at J, with 20 bases in the middle. CDR1 is SQVTM, CDR2 ANQGSEA, per germline.

The chain has TRBV6-2 or TRBV6-3 and TRBJ1-1, with 9 bases that match TRBD1. V was pared by 2 bases and J by 1 base, with 14 bases of the junction left unmatched. Looked up from germline, CDR1 is MNHEY and CDR2 is SVGEGT. The CDR3 runs 19 residues. CDR3 DNA sequence: TGTGCCAGCAGTTACGGGCGCCGGGACAGGGTTATTACGAACACTGAAGCTTTCTTT. Protein product: CASSYGRRDRVITNTEAFF.

The CDR3 protein is CASSLMDQPQHF. The CDR3 region has the DNA TGTGCCAGCAGCTTAATGGATCAGCCCCAGCATTTT. This chain connects TRBV7-9 to TRBJ1-5; D remains unclear. CDR3 size: 12 residues. The germline gives CDR1 SEHNR, CDR2 FQNEAQ (reference sequence). V was cut by 2 bases and J by 5 bases, with 4 bases left in between.

The rearrangement joins TRBV9 to TRBJ1-3; D is perhaps TRBD1 (5 bases). Trimming shortened V by 3 bases and J by 1 base, and 8 bases separated the two germline ends. Per germline, CDR1 SGDLS and CDR2 YYNGEE. The CDR3 contains 14 residues. This CDR3 is CASSAGGSGNTIYF. CDR3 DNA: TGTGCCAGCAGCGCGGGGGGTTCTGGAAACACCATATATTTT.

The gene calls are TRBV27 and TRBJ1-1; D is uncertain. The CDR3 contains 14 residues. Trimming took 5 bases from V and 2 from J, leaving 12 bases between them. Germline V lookup: CDR1 MNHEY, CDR2 SMNVEV (reference sequence). CDR3: CASSLLNSNTEAFF. CDR3 nucleotide sequence: TGTGCCAGCAGTCTACTAAATAGCAACACTGAAGCTTTCTTT.

The V gene is TRBV6-5, the J gene TRBJ1-4; maybe TRBD1 (5 bases). CDR1 is MNHEY and CDR2 is SVGAGI in the germline V gene. The V gene lost 6 bases and the J gene lost 8 bases, with 16 bases spanning the gap. The CDR3 consists of 14 residues. The CDR3 reads CASSLARGNEKLFF. The CDR3 DNA reads TGTGCCAGCAGCCTGGCGAGGGGTAACGAAAAACTGTTTTTT.

The chain has TRBV19 and TRBJ2-1, with D maybe TRBD2 (7 bases). V was shortened by 1 base and J by 5 bases, with 12 bases between the two germline ends. The CDR3 extends over 15 amino acids. Per the germline V gene, CDR1 is LNHDA and CDR2 is SQIVND (reference sequence). The CDR3 region is CASSIGQGRDNEQFF. CDR3 nucleotides: TGTGCCAGTAGTATAGGTCAGGGGAGGGACAATGAGCAGTTCTTC.

The V and J genes are TRBV4-1 and TRBJ1-1; D remains unclear. The CDR3 extends over 19 amino acids. CDR1 is MGHRA, CDR2 YSYEKL, per germline. V was cut by 0 bases and J by 1 base, with 21 bases left in between. The chain's CDR3 is CASSQDRGRLFGPNTEAFF. The CDR3 coding sequence is TGCGCCAGCAGCCAAGATCGAGGACGGCTCTTTGGTCCGAACACTGAAGCTTTCTTT.